The 3 T cell receptor beta chains given below trace back to one sample, sequenced in a study of response to subunit inactivated influenza vaccine. Each CDR3 protein gets one entry after TCRdb re-called the RT-PCR reads with MiXCR. The sample shows hundreds of thousands of distinct CDR3 sequences, 11% to 15% of them seen only once. The material was PBMCs from blood, obtained 14 days before vaccination. These receptors were obtained from a man in his forties or fifties who received an inactivated influenza vaccine.

This clonotype occurred a few times. The chain uses TRBV5-1 and TRBJ2-7; D unresolved. V lost 4 bases, J lost 1 base, and 12 bases lay in between. The germline CDR1 and CDR2 sequences are SGHRS and YFSETQ. The CDR3 is 14 residues long. CDR3: CASSHAPGSYEQYF. The DNA for the CDR3 is TGCGCCAGCAGCCACGCACCCGGGTCCTACGAGCAGTACTTC.

This clonotype was seen at least ten times. The chain couples TRBV20-1 to TRBJ2-7; D is possibly TRBD1 or TRBD2 (5 bases each). V was clipped by 0 bases and J by 3 bases, with 21 bases between them. Germline CDR1 and CDR2: DFQATT and SNEGSKA (reference sequence). This CDR3 has 17 residues. The chain's CDR3 is CSARDRALGDWGYEQYF. As DNA, the CDR3 is TGCAGTGCTAGAGATAGGGCCCTGGGGGATTGGGGCTACGAGCAGTACTTC.

At least ten counts were recorded for this clonotype. The chain joins TRBV7-2 to TRBJ1-5; no clear D gene. Germline CDR1 and CDR2: SGHTA and FQGNSA. V lost 2 bases and J lost 4, with 9 bases in between. This CDR3 spans 14 amino acids. CDR3 loop: CASSLSHGNQPQHF. The CDR3 bases are TGTGCCAGCAGCTTATCACACGGGAATCAGCCCCAGCATTTT.